This T cell receptor delta chain comes out of a study of gamma-delta chains in newborns, infants, children. TCRdb reran clone calling via CATT on the reads. Counted here are some 5,500 delta-chain clones, roughly 0.41% occurring once; the ten biggest clones make up about 15%. The germline V gene encodes CDR1 GEAIGNYY and CDR2 EKD. The CDR3 is 19 amino acids. V was clipped by 0 bases and J by 2 bases, with 16 bases between them. This clone was counted only a few times. Possible read error: a much larger clone is one base away. Sequencing used blood. The origin of this receptor is a child who was a newborn, infant or young child, either healthy, febrile or measles-vaccinated (not recorded which). V gene TRDV2 combines with J gene TRDJ3; TRDD3 might be the D (5 bases). CDR3 region: CACDTVRGAAPWDTRQMFF. CDR3 in DNA: TGTGCCTGTGACACCGTGCGGGGGGCAGCCCCCTGGGACACCCGACAGATGTTTTTC.